These 32 T cell receptor beta chains share one sample of origin, sequenced in a study of blood T cell repertoires in COVID-19 (dated by TCRdb to 2019 to 2021). Library prep was done by the immunoSEQ multiplex PCR assay. TCRdb obtained this table from immuneACCESS and retained in-frame rearrangements with V and J assigned. These tables miss some clones; where compared with another copy, unresolved V genes account for less than half of the shortfall, and the remainder is unexplained. A total of fewer than 200,000 clones appear in this sample, approximately 88% of them only once. The ten biggest clones cover about 9.4% of the sample. The sequenced sample consisted of PBMCs or T cells enriched from blood (not recorded which). Receptor source: a woman aged 18-29 years who had recovered from COVID-19.

The chain recombines TRBV30 with TRBJ2-2; D is perhaps TRBD1 (5 bases). Germline CDR1 is GTSNPN and CDR2 is SVGIG (reference sequence). V shed 3 bases and J shed 4 bases, with 9 bases lying between them. The CDR3 contains 13 residues. CDR3 loop: CAWRATGTGELFF. CDR3 DNA: TGTGCCTGGAGGGCTACAGGCACCGGGGAGCTGTTTTTT.

This chain connects TRBV5-6 to TRBJ1-5; unclear D gene. This CDR3 has 14 amino acids. Germline-derived CDR1 and CDR2 are SGHDT and YYEEEE. V shed 5 bases and J shed 0 bases, with 9 bases lying between them. In DNA, the CDR3 is TGTGCCAGCAGTCCTCACAGTAGCAATCAGCCCCAGCATTTT. Translating gives CASSPHSSNQPQHF. Drawing the rest from reference TRBV5-6 and TRBJ1-5, the complete variable domain is DAGVTQSPTHLIKTRGQQVTLRCSPKSGHDTVSWYQQALGQGPQFIFQYYEEEERQRGNFPDRFSGHQFPNYSSELNVNALLLGDSALYLCASSPHSSNQPQHFGDGTRLSIL.

This clone was observed a single time. The chain carries TRBV2 and TRBJ1-2, with D possibly being TRBD1 (6 bases). Per the germline V gene, CDR1 is SNHLY and CDR2 is FYNNEI. This CDR3 is 13 amino acids long. The V end was cut by 5 bases, the J end by 4 bases, with 11 bases between. This chain's CDR3 is CASSNRESYGYTF. CDR3 coding DNA: TGTGCCAGCAGTAACAGGGAATCCTATGGCTACACCTTC.

The V call is TRBV6-6, the J call TRBJ1-6; TRBD1 matches at 7 bases. The CDR3 is 15 residues long. V gave up 4 bases and J gave up 14 bases; unmatched junction bases: 14. CDR1 MNHNY and CDR2 SVGAGI come from the germline V gene (reference sequence). The CDR3 DNA sequence: TGTGCCAGCAGTTCCCTTACAGGGGCAGCTGGCACCCTCCACTTT. The encoded protein is CASSSLTGAAGTLHF.

The chain carries TRBV3-1 (or the pseudogene TRBV3-2) and TRBJ2-7; perhaps TRBD1 as D (6 bases). V was pared by 0 bases and J by 2 bases, with 14 bases between. From germline, CDR1 is LGHDT and CDR2 YNNKEL (reference sequence). The CDR3 loop spans 16 amino acids. The CDR3: CASSQEGRGPPYEQYF. CDR3 coding DNA: TGTGCCAGCAGCCAAGAAGGCAGGGGACCCCCCTACGAGCAGTACTTC.

The V gene is TRBV19, the J gene TRBJ1-4, with D unresolved. Germline V gene data show CDR1 as LNHDA and CDR2 as SQIVND (reference sequence). There are 14 residues in the CDR3. Trimming cost V 8 bases and J 5 bases, with 15 bases left between them. The chain's CDR3 is CASSPGARNEKLFF. CDR3 DNA: TGTGCCAGTTCCCCCGGAGCCCGAAATGAAAAACTGTTTTTT.

The chain links TRBV2 to TRBJ2-5; tentative D call: TRBD2 (5 bases). The V gene's germline CDR1 is SNHLY and CDR2 FYNNEI. Trimming pared 3 bases from V and 2 bases from J, leaving 19 bases between. The CDR3 runs 17 residues. This chain's CDR3 is CASSEGAKRWRQETQYF. The CDR3 region has the DNA TGTGCCAGCAGTGAGGGAGCGAAGAGGTGGAGACAAGAGACCCAGTACTTC. The full variable domain, rest sourced from reference TRBV2 and TRBJ2-5, is EPEVTQTPSHQVTQMGQEVILRCVPISNHLYFYWYRQILGQKVEFLVSFYNNEISEKSEIFDDQFSVERPDGSNFTLKIRSTKLEDSAMYFCASSEGAKRWRQETQYFGPGTRLLVL.

The chain joins TRBV10-2 to TRBJ2-1; 8 positions match TRBD2. CDR1 is WSHSY, CDR2 SAAADI, per germline. The junction had 4 bases not matched to a gene; V was cut back by 6 bases and J by 0 bases. The CDR3 has 15 residues. In DNA, the CDR3 is TGCGCCAGCAGAGGACTAGCTAGCTCCTACAATGAGCAGTTCTTC. It encodes CASRGLASSYNEQFF.

For this clone: Additional DNA sequences in this sample encode the identical CDR3. V is TRBV7-2 and J is TRBJ2-5; 12 bases agree with TRBD2. V was pared by 5 bases and J by 4 bases, with 5 bases of the junction left unmatched. The V gene's germline CDR1 is SGHTA and CDR2 FQGNSA. The CDR3 length is 15 residues. The CDR3 nucleotides are TGTGCCAGCAGCCGGACTAGCGGGGCGGGAGAGACCCAGTACTTC. It specifies CASSRTSGAGETQYF.

The chain has TRBV13 and TRBJ2-2; 11 bases are a match to TRBD2. Germline CDR1 PRHDT, CDR2 FYEKMQ (reference sequence). Germline trimming cut 5 bases from V and 1 base from J; bases unmatched to any gene: 3. CDR3 size: 16 residues. The CDR3 nucleotides are TGTGCCAGCAGCGTCCTAGCGGGAGGGAACACCGGGGAGCTGTTTTTT. Translation: CASSVLAGGNTGELFF. Supplemented by reference TRBV13 and TRBJ2-2, the full variable domain reads AAGVIQSPRHLIKEKRETATLKCYPIPRHDTVYWYQQGPGQDPQFLISFYEKMQSDKGSIPDRFSAQQFSDYHSELNMSSLELGDSALYFCASSVLAGGNTGELFFGEGSRLTVL.

The chain employs TRBV11-3 and TRBJ1-3; D gene unclear. In germline, CDR1 is SGHNT, CDR2 YENEEA. CDR3 length equals 15 residues. V lost 5 bases and J 1 base, leaving 12 bases between the germline ends. CDR3 amino acids: CASSHQDSSGNTIYF. For the CDR3, the DNA is TGTGCCAGCAGCCATCAGGACTCATCTGGAAACACCATATATTTT.

This clone was detected ten times or more. The V call is TRBV11-2, the J call TRBJ1-2; 9 bases are a match to TRBD1. Germline V gene sequence: CDR1 SGHAT, CDR2 FQNNGV. Germline trimming cut 5 bases from V and 2 bases from J; bases unmatched to any gene: 6. CDR3 length: 15 amino acids. The CDR3 DNA is TGTGCCAGCAGCCTCTCCGGGACAGGGAACTATGGCTACACCTTC. Translating it yields CASSLSGTGNYGYTF.

J is TRBJ2-2 and V is TRBV2; 9 bases agree with TRBD1. V lost 8 bases, J lost 3 bases, and 10 bases stayed unmatched. Germline V gene sequence: CDR1 SNHLY, CDR2 FYNNEI. This CDR3 comprises 16 residues. The CDR3 DNA is TGTGCCAGCGGGACAGGGCCCACTCAGGACACCGGGGAGCTGTTTTTT. Translation gives CASGTGPTQDTGELFF.

The CDR3 region is CASSLDSHAQETQYF. CDR3 bases: TGTGCCAGCAGCTTGGACAGTCACGCCCAAGAGACCCAGTACTTC. The chain uses TRBV5-4 and TRBJ2-5; D uncertain. Trimming removed 0 bases from V and 1 base from J, with 10 bases in between. Per germline, CDR1 SGHNT and CDR2 YYREEE (reference sequence). The CDR3 totals 15 residues.

J is TRBJ2-2 and V is TRBV7-3; a weak D match, TRBD2 (5 bases). V was pared by 4 bases and J by 6 bases, with 18 bases between. Germline lookup yields CDR1 SGHTA and CDR2 FQGTGA. The CDR3 contains 16 residues. Here the CDR3 DNA reads TGTGCCAGCAGCTGGACCGGACCAGAGGGCCCCGGGGAGCTGTTTTTT. As protein: CASSWTGPEGPGELFF.

The rearrangement links TRBV7-9 to TRBJ2-3, with D unresolved. Trimming pared 3 bases from V and 5 bases from J, leaving 3 bases between. Per the germline V gene, CDR1 is SEHNR and CDR2 is FQNEAQ (reference sequence). This CDR3 region has 11 residues. The CDR3 DNA is TGTGCCAGCAGCTTCCAAGATACGCAGTATTTT. Translated, it gives CASSFQDTQYF. Based on the CDR3 plus reference TRBV7-9 and TRBJ2-3, the full variable domain is DTGVSQNPRHKITKRGQNVTFRCDPISEHNRLYWYRQTLGQGPEFLTYFQNEAQLEKSRLLSDRFSAERPKGSFSTLEIQRTEQGDSAMYLCASSFQDTQYFGPGTRLTVL.

The V gene is TRBV5-4, the J gene TRBJ2-7; 9 bases fit TRBD2. The length of the CDR3 is 16 residues. V dropped 0 bases and J dropped 2; count of bases not matched to a gene: 6. CDR1 SGHNT and CDR2 YYREEE come from the germline V gene (reference sequence). The CDR3 reads CASSLARRGGAYEQYF. The CDR3 nucleotides read TGTGCCAGCAGCTTGGCAAGGCGGGGGGGTGCCTACGAGCAGTACTTC.

The chain is built from TRBV6-4 and TRBJ2-3; 9 bases fit TRBD2. Germline loops: CDR1 MRHNA, CDR2 SNTAGT. The CDR3 runs to 15 residues. V shed 3 bases and J 6 bases; nucleotides not matched to a gene: 7. The CDR3 DNA is TGTGCCAGCAGTGAGAAGGCGGGGGGGCTGGATACGCAGTATTTT. Its translation is CASSEKAGGLDTQYF.

The gene calls are TRBV6-5 and TRBJ2-2, with no clear D. Trimming removed 5 bases from V and 3 bases from J, with 7 bases in between. Germline V lookup: CDR1 MNHEY, CDR2 SVGAGI. The CDR3 is made up of 13 amino acids. As DNA, the CDR3 is TGTGCCAGCAGTCTTCGGTACACCGGGGAGCTGTTTTTT. Translated: CASSLRYTGELFF.

The rearrangement joins TRBV27 to TRBJ1-1; D is unresolved. Between the trimmed V and J ends, which lost 4 bases and 5 bases, there was a span of 14 bases. Germline V gene sequence: CDR1 MNHEY, CDR2 SMNVEV (reference sequence). The CDR3 runs 14 residues. CDR3 protein: CASSSPGLFTEAFF. The CDR3 DNA reads TGTGCCAGCAGTTCCCCAGGTCTGTTTACTGAAGCTTTCTTT.

This clone was seen once. The gene calls are TRBV28 and TRBJ1-5, with D tentatively TRBD1 (5 bases). This CDR3 has 14 residues. Trimming removed 3 bases at V and 6 bases at J, with 12 bases between. The germline gives CDR1 MDHEN, CDR2 SYDVKM. CDR3 coding DNA: TGTGCCAGCAGTTTCGGGGACTGGGGTCAGCCCCAGCATTTT. Amino acid sequence: CASSFGDWGQPQHF.

The chain links TRBV12-5 to TRBJ2-1; 14 bases line up with TRBD2. Germline loops: CDR1 LGHNT, CDR2 FRNRAP. The CDR3 extends over 18 amino acids. After removal of 4 bases from V and 3 bases from J, the junction contained 8 bases not matched to a gene. CDR3 loop: CASGSRTSGRPLYNEQFF. The CDR3 DNA follows: TGTGCTAGTGGTTCCAGGACTAGCGGGAGGCCCCTCTACAATGAGCAGTTCTTC.

The chain couples TRBV19 to TRBJ1-5; 7 bases are a match to TRBD1. This CDR3 is built from 16 residues. V was pared by 8 bases and J by 4 bases, with 14 bases of the junction left unmatched. The germline V gene encodes CDR1 LNHDA and CDR2 SQIVND (reference sequence). The CDR3 nucleotides are TGTGCCAGTCAAGGGTCAGGGGGAATCGGGAATCAGCCCCAGCATTTT. Translated: CASQGSGGIGNQPQHF.

The chain combines TRBV19 with TRBJ2-7, with 8 positions matching TRBD2. Germline values: CDR1 LNHDA, CDR2 SQIVND (reference sequence). The CDR3 is made up of 15 amino acids. Trimming at V came to 5 bases and at J to 0 bases, leaving 6 bases not matched to a gene. This chain's CDR3 is CASSQLAENSYEQYF. In nucleotides, the CDR3 is TGTGCCAGTAGTCAACTAGCGGAAAACTCCTACGAGCAGTACTTC.

V usage is TRBV4-3 and J usage is TRBJ2-1; D remains unclear. The V gene's germline CDR1 is LGHNA and CDR2 YSLEER. This CDR3 region has 15 residues. Trimming removed 0 bases from V and 0 bases from J, with 6 bases in between. In nucleotides, the CDR3 is TGCGCCAGCAGCCAAGATCAGATCTCCTACAATGAGCAGTTCTTC. It specifies CASSQDQISYNEQFF.

The rearrangement links TRBV27 to TRBJ2-1; perhaps TRBD2 as D (5 bases). The ends were cut back, 9 bases at V and 10 bases at J, with 22 bases in the middle. The CDR3 is 14 residues long. The germline V gene has CDR1 MNHEY and CDR2 SMNVEV (reference sequence). In DNA, the CDR3 is TGTGCCAGTACTAGAGGGAGCCTGGCGGAGGAGCAGTTCTTC. Translated, it gives CASTRGSLAEEQFF.

The V call is TRBV2, the J call TRBJ1-2, with D perhaps matching TRBD1 (6 bases). The CDR3 length is 15 residues. The germline V gene has CDR1 SNHLY and CDR2 FYNNEI. The V end was cut by 1 base, the J end by 5 bases, with 14 bases between. In DNA, the CDR3 is TGTGCCAGCAGTGAAGGCGGGCAGGGGTTATATGGCTACACCTTC. This gives the protein CASSEGGQGLYGYTF.

The V gene is TRBV19, the J gene TRBJ2-2; possible D gene TRBD1, 5 bases. V dropped 3 bases and J dropped 0 bases, with 8 bases sitting between them. The germline CDR1 and CDR2 sequences are LNHDA and SQIVND (reference sequence). This CDR3 contains 15 residues. CDR3 amino acids: CASSIIRANTGELFF. The DNA of the CDR3 is TGTGCCAGTAGTATTATCAGGGCGAACACCGGGGAGCTGTTTTTT. Together with reference TRBV19 and TRBJ2-2, the CDR3 gives the full variable domain: DGGITQSPKYLFRKEGQNVTLSCEQNLNHDAMYWYRQDPGQGLRLIYYSQIVNDFQKGDIAEGYSVSREKKESFPLTVTSAQKNPTAFYLCASSIIRANTGELFFGEGSRLTVL.

The V call is TRBV7-2, the J call TRBJ2-7, with 9 nucleotides matching TRBD1. The CDR3 consists of 15 residues. Germline V lookup: CDR1 SGHTA, CDR2 FQGNSA. V was clipped by 5 bases and J by 9 bases; unmatched bases: 14. This CDR3 reads CASSPDRGFVERQYF. CDR3 DNA: TGTGCCAGCAGCCCCGACAGGGGGTTTGTGGAGAGGCAGTACTTC.

Turning to this clone: The same CDR3 arises from other DNA sequences in this sample as well. The chain combines TRBV2 with TRBJ1-2, with D uncertain. Germline CDR1 and CDR2: SNHLY and FYNNEI. Trimming shortened V by 1 base and J by 8 bases, and 5 bases separated the two germline ends. The CDR3 sequence is 11 residues long. The CDR3 loop reads CASSEGGGYTF. CDR3 nucleotide sequence: TGTGCCAGCAGTGAAGGAGGCGGCTACACCTTC.

This clone was detected only once. This chain uses TRBV29-1 with TRBJ2-7; the match to TRBD2 covers 7 bases. V shed 5 bases, J shed 1 base, and the junction held 5 bases outside the gene matches. Germline CDR1 SQVTM, CDR2 ANQGSEA. The CDR3 runs 13 residues. In nucleotides, the CDR3 is TGCAGCGTTCGTGGGGGGGATTCCTACGAGCAGTACTTC. The encoded protein is CSVRGGDSYEQYF.

The rearrangement joins TRBV28 to TRBJ1-4; unclear D gene. Germline assignment: CDR1 MDHEN and CDR2 SYDVKM. The CDR3 extends over 16 amino acids. V gave up 5 bases and J gave up 0 bases, with 13 bases separating them. The CDR3 sequence is CASSPGRTATNEKLFF. The DNA for the CDR3 is TGTGCCAGCAGTCCAGGACGGACTGCAACTAATGAAAAACTGTTTTTT.